One sample yielded the 2 T cell receptor beta chains listed below, sequenced in a study of blood T cell repertoires in COVID-19. Profiled with immunoSEQ multiplex PCR; TCRdb holds only in-frame clones, not every one. The data contain about 370,000 clones, 75% to 90% of them singletons. The material sequenced was PBMCs or T cells enriched from blood (not recorded which). These receptors were obtained from a young man who had recovered from COVID-19.

The chain couples TRBV7-2 to TRBJ1-2, with 10 bases that match TRBD1. V lost 4 bases to trimming and J lost 5 bases; unmatched junction nucleotides: 10. The CDR3 is made up of 16 amino acids. Germline CDR1 reads SGHTA; CDR2 reads FQGNSA. The CDR3, as DNA: TGTGCCAGCAGCTCCTATACCCGGGACAGGGGATATGGCTACACCTTC. Protein: CASSSYTRDRGYGYTF.

The J gene is TRBJ2-7, the V gene TRBV4-1; 7 bases map to TRBD2. This CDR3 is built from 15 residues. The ends lost 1 base at V and 2 bases at J; junction bases unmatched: 5. The germline CDR1 and CDR2 sequences are MGHRA and YSYEKL. DNA for the CDR3: TGCGCCAGCAGCCAAGGCTCGGGGGGTCCCTACGAGCAGTACTTC. Amino acids: CASSQGSGGPYEQYF.